The 22 T cell receptor beta chains presented below share a single source sample, sequenced in a study of blood T cell repertoires in COVID-19. The data were produced by immunoSEQ multiplex PCR, yet TCRdb's version contains in-frame clones alone and is incomplete. Here the sample spans a few hundred thousand clones, around 87% being singletons. The specimen was peripheral blood. Every receptor here comes from a man between 18 and 35 years old with active or convalescent COVID-19.

V usage is TRBV7-9 and J usage is TRBJ1-3; 10 nucleotides line up with TRBD1. In germline, CDR1 is SEHNR, CDR2 FQNEAQ (reference sequence). The CDR3 totals 17 residues. With V trimmed by 4 bases and J by 0 bases, 6 bases remained unmatched. The CDR3 DNA follows: TGTGCCAGCAGCTCCGGGACAGGGGACTACTCTGGAAACACCATATATTTT. It translates to CASSSGTGDYSGNTIYF.

J is TRBJ1-2 and V is TRBV7-8; unclear D gene. Germline lookup yields CDR1 SGHVS and CDR2 FQNEAQ. V was pared by 5 bases and J by 7 bases, with 14 bases between. The CDR3 sequence is 13 residues long. The CDR3 sequence: CASSAEAAGGYTF. DNA for the CDR3: TGTGCCAGCAGCGCTGAGGCCGCGGGTGGCTACACCTTC.

The chain combines TRBV11-3 with TRBJ2-1, with 8 bases fitting TRBD2. Germline trimming cut 0 bases from V and 8 bases from J; bases unmatched to any gene: 15. Germline loops: CDR1 SGHNT, CDR2 YENEEA. This CDR3 has 18 residues. As DNA, the CDR3 is TGTGCCAGCAGCTTAGATACGGGCCCGACTAGCGTTAGCGATGAGCAGTTCTTC. Translating it yields CASSLDTGPTSVSDEQFF.

This chain uses TRBV7-2 with TRBJ2-1; 12 nucleotides line up with TRBD2. With V trimmed by 4 bases and J by 8 bases, 3 bases remained unmatched. The CDR3 consists of 14 residues. The V gene's germline CDR1 is SGHTA and CDR2 FQGNSA. CDR3 region: CASSSLAGGDEQFF. The CDR3 DNA reads TGTGCCAGCAGCTCCCTAGCGGGAGGGGATGAGCAGTTCTTC.

This rearrangement joins TRBV3-1 (or the pseudogene TRBV3-2) to TRBJ2-3, with a possible D match to TRBD2 (5 bases). The CDR3 sequence is 14 residues long. Looked up from germline, CDR1 is LGHDT and CDR2 is YNNKEL (reference sequence). V was cut by 1 base and J by 5 bases, with 10 bases left in between. CDR3 coding DNA: TGTGCCAGCAGCCAAGCGGGATCGGGAGATACGCAGTATTTT. Protein product: CASSQAGSGDTQYF.

The V and J genes are TRBV28 and TRBJ1-2; 10 nucleotides match TRBD1. This CDR3 is built from 15 residues. Trimming cost V 3 bases and J 5 bases; bases outside gene matches: 6. The V gene's germline CDR1 is MDHEN and CDR2 SYDVKM. Here the CDR3 reads CASSLSTGGQYGYTF. In DNA, the CDR3 is TGTGCCAGCAGTTTGTCGACAGGGGGCCAGTATGGCTACACCTTC.

The chain recombines TRBV30 with TRBJ2-7; maybe TRBD1 (5 bases). Germline V gene lookup returns CDR1 GTSNPN and CDR2 SVGIG (reference sequence). V lost 0 bases to trimming and J lost 0 bases, with 6 bases between them. The CDR3 is made up of 13 amino acids. The CDR3 protein is CAWSVRGSYEQYF. CDR3 nucleotide sequence: TGTGCCTGGAGTGTTAGGGGCTCCTACGAGCAGTACTTC.

The rearrangement links TRBV6-5 to TRBJ2-3; 8 nucleotides line up with TRBD2. CDR1 MNHEY and CDR2 SVGAGI come from the germline V gene. The V gene end was trimmed by 3 bases and the J gene end by 2 bases; junction bases not matched to a gene: 4. This CDR3 region has 15 residues. DNA for the CDR3: TGTGCCAGCAGTTATAACGGGGGGGCCACAGATACGCAGTATTTT. Protein product: CASSYNGGATDTQYF.

Here the CDR3 reads CASSLVAGEEDTQYF. The CDR3 DNA reads TGTGCCAGCAGCTTAGTAGCGGGGGAGGAAGATACGCAGTATTTT. The rearrangement joins TRBV7-3 to TRBJ2-3; 9 bases map to TRBD2. From germline, CDR1 is SGHTA and CDR2 FQGTGA. This CDR3 spans 15 amino acids. Trimming at V came to 2 bases and at J to 5 bases, leaving 5 bases not matched to a gene.

This clone was seen once. J is TRBJ1-6 and V is TRBV14, with TRBD1 as a possible D gene (5 bases). Between the trimmed V and J ends, which lost 2 bases and 5 bases, there was a span of 10 bases. Germline CDR1 and CDR2: SGHDN and FVKESK. The CDR3 has 15 residues. The chain's CDR3 is CASSQRGIDNSPLHF. CDR3 bases: TGTGCCAGCAGCCAACGGGGGATTGATAATTCACCCCTCCACTTT.

CDR3 loop: CSAGTSGSMQFF. In nucleotides, the CDR3 is TGCAGCGCTGGGACTAGCGGGAGTATGCAGTTCTTC. The chain employs TRBV29-1 and TRBJ2-1; 14 bases map to TRBD2. The J segment lost 12 bases and the V segment lost 7 bases, leaving 5 bases of the junction unmatched. Germline lookup yields CDR1 SQVTM and CDR2 ANQGSEA. There are 12 residues in the CDR3.

This sequence joins TRBV11-3 and TRBJ2-1; the match to TRBD1 covers 9 bases. V was clipped by 5 bases and J by 8 bases; unmatched bases: 7. Germline values: CDR1 SGHNT, CDR2 YENEEA. CDR3 size: 14 residues. The CDR3 sequence is CASSPGTGNDEQFF. The DNA of the CDR3 is TGTGCCAGCAGCCCGGGGACAGGGAACGATGAGCAGTTCTTC.

This clone was recorded a few times. The J gene is TRBJ2-7, the V gene TRBV4-2, with TRBD1 as a possible D gene (6 bases). The germline V gene encodes CDR1 LGHNA and CDR2 YNFKEQ. V was pared by 1 base and J by 2 bases, with 15 bases between. The CDR3 runs to 16 residues. CDR3 protein: CASSQGNRVPPYEQYF. The CDR3 nucleotides read TGTGCCAGCAGCCAAGGAAACAGGGTGCCTCCCTACGAGCAGTACTTC.

In its sample, this clone was seen a few times. The gene calls are TRBV7-2 and TRBJ1-5, with unresolved D. The CDR3 runs to 13 residues. Germline CDR1 is SGHTA and CDR2 is FQGNSA. Trimming shortened V by 2 bases and J by 11 bases, and 13 bases separated the two germline ends. In DNA, the CDR3 is TGTGCCAGCAGCTTAAAGGCCGGGGAGACCCAGCATTTT. Its protein is CASSLKAGETQHF.

This rearrangement joins TRBV3-1 (or the pseudogene TRBV3-2) to TRBJ2-7, with no clear D. In germline, CDR1 is LGHDT, CDR2 YNNKEL (reference sequence). CDR3 size: 12 residues. V dropped 1 base and J dropped 7 bases, with 8 bases sitting between them. CDR3 protein: CASSQGNWEQYF. Here the CDR3 DNA reads TGTGCCAGCAGCCAAGGAAACTGGGAGCAGTACTTC.

The chain has TRBV28 and TRBJ2-7, with a tentative D call TRBD2 (5 bases). The germline V gene encodes CDR1 MDHEN and CDR2 SYDVKM. The CDR3 spans 15 residues. Between the trimmed V and J ends, which lost 3 bases and 3 bases, there was a span of 15 bases. CDR3 sequence reads: CASSLTGLLDYEQYF. The DNA of the CDR3 is TGTGCCAGCAGTTTGACCGGACTCCTCGACTACGAGCAGTACTTC.

CDR3 loop: CASSLGGVETEAFF. The CDR3 DNA is TGTGCCAGCAGTCTCGGAGGGGTAGAGACTGAAGCTTTCTTT. The chain has TRBV6-5 and TRBJ1-1, with a weak D call TRBD1 (5 bases). V was cut by 5 bases and J by 5 bases, with 15 bases left in between. The CDR3 is 14 amino acids. CDR1 and CDR2 (germline): MNHEY, SVGAGI.

This rearrangement joins TRBV7-6 to TRBJ1-2; 9 bases match TRBD1. Germline trimming cut 2 bases from V and 8 bases from J; bases unmatched to any gene: 12. CDR1 is SGHVS, CDR2 FNYEAQ, per germline. The CDR3 consists of 16 residues. The CDR3 protein is CASSLTDRGLVGGYTF. The CDR3 DNA follows: TGTGCCAGCAGCTTAACGGACAGGGGCTTAGTCGGAGGCTACACCTTC.

The chain links TRBV7-9 to TRBJ2-7; 8 bases match TRBD1. V shed 6 bases, J shed 5 bases, and the junction held 12 bases outside the gene matches. The CDR3 extends over 15 amino acids. Germline CDR1 SEHNR, CDR2 FQNEAQ (reference sequence). The CDR3 loop is CASRFSGTGRDEQYF. For the CDR3, the DNA is TGTGCCAGCAGGTTCTCCGGGACAGGTAGAGACGAGCAGTACTTC.

V usage is TRBV27 and J usage is TRBJ2-1, with 7 positions matching TRBD2. The CDR3 is 16 residues long. Trimming at V came to 3 bases and at J to 3 bases, leaving 8 bases not matched to a gene. Germline assignment: CDR1 MNHEY and CDR2 SMNVEV (reference sequence). Here the CDR3 reads CASSLAGPSGYNEQFF. CDR3 nucleotide sequence: TGTGCCAGCAGTTTGGCAGGACCTAGCGGCTACAATGAGCAGTTCTTC.

This clone occurred once. This chain joins TRBV7-2 and TRBJ2-2; D might be TRBD2 (6 bases). The V gene lost 5 bases and the J gene lost 2 bases, with 15 bases spanning the gap. The germline gives CDR1 SGHTA, CDR2 FQGNSA. The CDR3 has 16 residues. The CDR3 bases are TGTGCCAGCAGCCCTCCCAGCGGGTACAACACCGGGGAGCTGTTTTTT. This gives the protein CASSPPSGYNTGELFF.

The genes are TRBV29-1 and TRBJ2-4; the match to TRBD1 covers 8 bases. The V segment lost 0 bases and the J segment 5 bases; nucleotides outside the gene matches: 9. Germline V gene data show CDR1 as SQVTM and CDR2 as ANQGSEA. CDR3 size: 16 residues. Written as DNA, the CDR3 is TGCAGCGTTGAAGATTTGTTTCAGGACAGGGAAAACATTCAGTACTTC. Translating gives CSVEDLFQDRENIQYF.